This is a list of T cell receptor beta chains from one sample in a study of T-cell reconstitution after alpha-beta-depleted transplantation in children. TCRdb passed the PCR reads through MiXCR, listing each CDR3 protein once. The repertoire holds 200,000 to 300,000 distinct CDR3 sequences, about 24% seen once, with more than 4.5% in the top ten. Sample: PBMCs, mostly from graft donor cells, taken 360 days after TCRalphabeta/CD19-depleted stem cell transplant. The receptors stem from a female patient aged 2-15 years who had a stem cell transplant for congenital amegakaryocytic thrombocytopenia, so the T cells may come from the graft donor. The CDR3 runs from the conserved cysteine through the conserved F or W. The D gene is left open where the match is weak. Only some rows state a clone size, as once, few, many or a class for expanded clones.

J | V | size | D | CDR3 | DNA
TRBJ1-4 | TRBV2 | - | - | CASSEWGQGGEKLFF | TGTGCCAGCAGTGAATGGGGGCAGGGTGGTGAAAAACTGTTTTTT
TRBJ1-4 | TRBV28 | - | - | CASSFEGLREKLFF | TGTGCCAGCAGTTTTGAGGGATTGCGCGAAAAACTGTTTTTT
TRBJ1-5 | TRBV12-3/TRBV12-4 | few | - | CASSLGGSGGNQPQHF | TGTGCCAGCAGTTTGGGAGGGAGTGGGGGCAATCAGCCCCAGCATTTT
TRBJ2-7 | TRBV20-1 | - | - | CSARGGTDSTSTHCF | TGCAGTGCTAGAGGAGGGACCGACTCCACATCCACACATTGCTTC
TRBJ1-2 | TRBV7-2 | few | TRBD1 | CASSYSGGPPF | TGTGCCAGCAGCTACTCAGGGGGCCCCCCGTTC
TRBJ2-7 | TRBV6-2/TRBV6-3 | few | TRBD2 | CASSYSESSGYEQYF | TGTGCCAGCAGTTACTCGGAGTCTAGCGGCTACGAGCAGTACTTC
TRBJ2-5 | TRBV2 | - | TRBD1 | CATTRTGGAERTQYF | TGTGCCACCACCAGGACAGGGGGCGCAGAAAGAACCCAGTACTTC
TRBJ1-1 | TRBV20-1 | - | - | CSARDQGEKNTEAFF | TGCAGTGCTAGAGATCAAGGGGAAAAGAACACTGAAGCTTTCTTT
TRBJ1-2 | TRBV4-1 | - | TRBD1 | CASSRTGTTGAGYTF | TGCGCCAGCAGCCGGACCGGAACGACAGGGGCTGGCTACACCTTC
TRBJ2-4 | TRBV12-3/TRBV12-4 | many | - | CASRRDSSLGNIQYF | TGTGCCAGCAGGCGGGACAGCTCCCTGGGTAACATTCAGTACTTC
TRBJ2-1 | TRBV12-3/TRBV12-4 | - | - | CASNHRVGFDNEQFF | TGTGCCAGCAACCACCGGGTTGGGTTCGACAATGAGCAGTTCTTC
TRBJ2-6 | TRBV10-1 | few | - | CAPRSSSPLSGANVLTF | TGCGCGCCGCGGAGCTCCTCTCCACTCTCTGGGGCCAACGTCCTGACTTTC
TRBJ2-7 | TRBV10-3 | - | - | CAISAAGVYEKYF | TGTGCCATCAGTGCCGCGGGTGTCTACGAGAAGTACTTC
TRBJ1-4 | TRBV4-3 | - | - | CASSPPAEGGKLFF | TGCGCCAGCAGCCCCCCGGCAGAGGGGGGGAAACTGTTTTTT
TRBJ2-3 | TRBV24-1 | few | - | CATSDSSGWGTDTQYF | TGTGCCACCAGTGATTCTTCGGGATGGGGGACAGATACGCAGTATTTT
TRBJ2-1 | TRBV7-8 | few | TRBD1 | CASSNQDRSSYNEQFF | TGTGCCAGCAGCAACCAGGACAGGAGCTCCTACAATGAGCAGTTCTTC
TRBJ1-1 | TRBV6-2/TRBV6-3 | few | - | CASRRGGTDTIEAFF | TGTGCCAGCAGACGGGGTGGGACGGATACTATTGAAGCTTTCTTT
TRBJ1-5 | TRBV28 | few | - | CASSPTTSWTAKYSNQPQHF | TGTGCCAGCAGCCCAACGACCAGTTGGACAGCCAAATATAGCAATCAGCCCCAGCATTTT
TRBJ1-3 | TRBV5-1 | few | - | CASSLGSSGGGGNTIYF | TGCGCCAGCAGCTTGGGGTCTTCCGGGGGTGGTGGAAACACCATATATTTT
TRBJ2-7 | TRBV4-1 | - | - | CASSQDFSRADFDF | TGCGCCAGCAGCCAAGATTTCAGTCGGGCCGATTTTGACTTC
TRBJ2-1 | TRBV6-2/TRBV6-3 | many | - | CASSWYTLRWGSEQFF | TGTGCCAGCAGCTGGTATACTCTACGATGGGGGAGTGAGCAGTTCTTC
TRBJ2-3 | TRBV24-1 | - | - | CATSDLSGHSTDTQYF | TGTGCCACCAGTGATTTGTCAGGGCATAGCACAGATACGCAGTATTTT
TRBJ2-3 | TRBV20-1 | many | - | CSAREPTDTQYF | TGCAGTGCGCGGGAACCCACAGATACGCAGTATTTT
TRBJ2-6 | TRBV24-1 | - | TRBD1 | CATSDPGQGAGANVLTF | TGTGCCACCAGTGACCCGGGACAGGGGGCTGGGGCCAACGTCCTGACTTTC
TRBJ1-6 | TRBV12-3/TRBV12-4 | few | - | CASSSSGRHNSPLHF | TGTGCCAGCAGTTCCTCGGGACGGCATAATTCACCCCTCCACTTT
TRBJ1-5 | TRBV15 | few | - | CATSRGAYDQPQHF | TGTGCCACCAGCAGAGGAGCGTACGATCAGCCCCAGCATTTT
TRBJ1-1 | TRBV29-1 | many | TRBD1 | CSVAGQANTEAFF | TGCAGCGTTGCGGGACAGGCGAACACTGAAGCTTTCTTT
TRBJ1-1 | TRBV20-1 | - | TRBD1 | CSALDPGTGDTEAFF | TGCAGTGCCCTCGACCCTGGGACAGGGGACACTGAAGCTTTCTTT
TRBJ2-1 | TRBV25-1 | few | - | CASSSRAKLSLSYNEQFF | TGTGCCAGCAGTTCTAGGGCGAAGCTCTCACTCTCCTACAATGAGCAGTTCTTC
TRBJ2-5 | TRBV28 | few | - | CASSLSRERETQYF | TGTGCCAGCAGTTTATCCAGGGAAAGGGAGACCCAGTACTTC
TRBJ2-5 | TRBV6-5 | many | TRBD2 | CASSYSPGLAGGPQETQYF | TGTGCCAGCAGTTACTCACCGGGACTAGCGGGAGGGCCACAAGAGACCCAGTACTTC
TRBJ1-1 | TRBV4-3 | few | - | CASSQDLRSKNTEAFF | TGCGCCAGCAGCCAAGACCTGCGAAGCAAGAACACTGAAGCTTTCTTT
TRBJ2-3 | TRBV4-1 | - | TRBD2 | CASSQVIRLAGFTDTQYF | TGCGCCAGCAGCCAAGTAATAAGACTAGCGGGGTTCACAGATACGCAGTATTTT
TRBJ2-2 | TRBV20-1 | - | - | CSAINPHNTGELFF | TGCAGTGCTATCAACCCTCACAATACCGGGGAGCTGTTTTTT
TRBJ2-1 | TRBV7-2 | - | TRBD2 | CASSQMVGRAGNEQFF | TGTGCCAGCAGTCAAATGGTCGGGAGGGCCGGAAATGAGCAGTTCTTC
TRBJ2-1 | TRBV3-1 | few | TRBD2 | CASSYIAGGKYNEQFF | TGTGCCAGCAGCTACATAGCGGGGGGAAAATACAATGAGCAGTTCTTC
TRBJ2-1 | TRBV3-1 | - | - | CACSPEYNEQFF | TGTGCCTGCAGCCCCGAGTACAATGAGCAGTTCTTC
TRBJ2-6 | TRBV29-1 | many | - | CSVAASGANVLTF | TGCAGCGTTGCCGCCTCTGGGGCCAACGTCCTGACTTTC
TRBJ2-1 | TRBV7-3 | - | TRBD2 | CASSLHRRLAGGYNEQFF | TGTGCCAGCAGCTTACACCGCCGACTAGCGGGGGGCTACAATGAGCAGTTCTTC
TRBJ2-1 | TRBV7-9 | few | - | CASSFSSSLPPEFF | TGTGCCAGCAGCTTTTCGTCGAGCCTTCCCCCTGAGTTCTTC
TRBJ1-2 | TRBV2 | - | - | CASSPGPTGPYGYTF | TGTGCCAGCAGTCCGGGACCCACTGGACCTTATGGCTACACCTTC
TRBJ1-4 | TRBV4-1 | few | - | CASSPKGYGEKLFF | TGCGCCAGCAGCCCAAAAGGTTATGGCGAAAAACTGTTTTTT
TRBJ2-1 | TRBV7-2 | - | TRBD2 | CASSLARLAGATYNEQFF | TGTGCCAGCAGCTTAGCGCGTCTAGCGGGTGCTACCTACAATGAGCAGTTCTTC
TRBJ2-7 | TRBV6-5 | - | - | CASSYKYAGHEQYF | TGTGCCAGCAGTTATAAGTACGCGGGACACGAGCAGTACTTC
TRBJ1-1 | TRBV28 | few | - | CASRPGAEGTEAFF | TGTGCCAGCCGTCCGGGGGCCGAAGGCACTGAAGCTTTCTTT